The T cell receptor (beta chain) under discussion was sequenced for a study of breast tumors, draining lymph nodes, adjacent tissues. Study-wide points: Tumor repertoires ranked between lymph nodes and nontumor tissue in diversity, with V and J gene preferences.

Axillary draining lymph nodes of breast cancer patients supplied the node samples. This CDR3 contains 15 residues. J was trimmed by 5 bases and V by 0 bases; bases with no gene match: 6. Germline lookup yields CDR1 DFQATT and CDR2 SNEGSKA (reference sequence). Via MiXCR, TCRdb re-called the multiplex PCR reads, giving one row per CDR3 protein. The sample yields approximately 200,000 distinct CDR3 sequences, around 29% seen once. A remark on this clonotype: Its target is not known.

The receptor's source is a female donor with breast cancer. Some clones in this sample may be carry-over from other donors' samples. The rearrangement joins TRBV20-1 to TRBJ2-1, with 8 bases that match TRBD2. Sequenced: axillary lymph node tissue. CDR3 sequence reads: CSARDLSGTDNEQFF. As DNA, the CDR3 is TGCAGTGCTAGAGATCTTAGCGGGACGGACAATGAGCAGTTCTTC.